These 28 T cell receptor beta chains were all obtained from the same sample, sequenced in a study of Ad26.COV2.S vaccination and SARS-CoV-2 variants. Profiled with immunoSEQ multiplex PCR; TCRdb holds only in-frame clones, not every one. Here the sample spans approximately 90,000 clones, 82% being singletons. The sequencing used peripheral blood, collected after recovery from COVID-19. The source of these receptors is a human donor who had recovered from COVID-19.

V usage is TRBV7-2 and J usage is TRBJ2-7; D not resolved. This CDR3 contains 12 residues. Per the germline V gene, CDR1 is SGHTA and CDR2 is FQGNSA. Trimming removed 2 bases at V and 4 bases at J, with 6 bases between. CDR3 sequence (DNA): TGTGCCAGCAGCTTACGCGGTTACGAGCAGTACTTC. It encodes CASSLRGYEQYF.

The chain uses TRBV7-2 and TRBJ1-5, with D possibly matching TRBD1 (5 bases). Germline V CDR1 and CDR2: SGHTA, FQGNSA. Trimming removed 5 bases at V and 5 bases at J, with 13 bases between. The CDR3 is 14 residues long. The CDR3 coding sequence is TGTGCCAGCAGCCGGATGAAGGGGCATCAGCCCCAGCATTTT. It is translated as CASSRMKGHQPQHF. The whole variable domain, remainder taken from reference TRBV7-2 and TRBJ1-5, is GAGVSQSPSNKVTEKGKDVELRCDPISGHTALYWYRQSLGQGLEFLIYFQGNSAPDKSGLPSDRFSAERTGGSVSTLTIQRTQQEDSAVYLCASSRMKGHQPQHFGDGTRLSIL.

This clone was found a few times. For the CDR3, the DNA is TGCAGTGCTAGAGAACGGGAGACCCAGTACTTC. Translating gives CSARERETQYF. V and J are TRBV20-1 and TRBJ2-5; D is unclear. Trimming cost V 0 bases and J 5 bases, with 4 bases left between them. Per the germline V gene, CDR1 is DFQATT and CDR2 is SNEGSKA (reference sequence). The CDR3 runs 11 residues.

This chain links TRBV11-3 with TRBJ2-3, with a possible D match to TRBD1 (7 bases). Between the trimmed V and J ends, which lost 2 bases and 1 base, there was a span of 13 bases. This CDR3 region has 16 residues. Germline loops: CDR1 SGHNT, CDR2 YENEEA. The CDR3 DNA is TGTGCCAGCAGCTTACCTCAGGGGGGTGGCACAGATACGCAGTATTTT. Encoded protein: CASSLPQGGGTDTQYF.

The chain joins TRBV6-2 or TRBV6-3 to TRBJ2-1; D call uncertain. Between the trimmed V and J ends, which lost 0 bases and 2 bases, there was a span of 14 bases. The CDR3 is 17 residues long. In germline, CDR1 is MNHEY, CDR2 SVGEGT. The CDR3: CASSYSIGQLTYNEQFF. CDR3 nucleotide sequence: TGTGCCAGCAGTTACTCGATTGGTCAGCTAACCTACAATGAGCAGTTCTTC.

The V and J genes are TRBV9 and TRBJ2-7; D may be TRBD1 (6 bases). The V gene lost 0 bases and the J gene lost 3 bases, with 13 bases spanning the gap. The CDR3 extends over 15 amino acids. Germline V CDR1 and CDR2: SGDLS, YYNGEE. DNA for the CDR3: TGTGCCAGCAGCGTAGACCCTACAGGGCTCTACGAGCAGTACTTC. Translating it yields CASSVDPTGLYEQYF.

The table lists this clone with a count of one. The chain recombines TRBV11-3 with TRBJ2-7; the D is unclear. The V and J ends lost 2 bases and 0 bases respectively, with 8 bases between them. The germline V gene has CDR1 SGHNT and CDR2 YENEEA. The CDR3 extends over 14 amino acids. CDR3 bases: TGTGCCAGCAGCTTATCGGCTGGCTCCTACGAGCAGTACTTC. Translation: CASSLSAGSYEQYF.

The V gene is TRBV7-9, the J gene TRBJ1-6, with 9 bases identical to TRBD1. The CDR3 loop spans 18 amino acids. The V segment lost 5 bases and the J segment 9 bases; nucleotides outside the gene matches: 17. Per the germline V gene, CDR1 is SEHNR and CDR2 is FQNEAQ (reference sequence). The CDR3 protein is CASSPGQGIKVGGSPLHF. CDR3 DNA sequence: TGTGCCAGCAGCCCGGGACAGGGAATTAAAGTTGGTGGTTCACCCCTCCACTTT.

This clone was seen a single time. The chain couples TRBV19 to TRBJ2-3; the match to TRBD2 covers 8 bases. After removal of 7 bases from V and 10 bases from J, the junction contained 13 bases not matched to a gene. Germline V lookup: CDR1 LNHDA, CDR2 SQIVND (reference sequence). The CDR3 runs to 14 residues. Here the CDR3 reads CASNTPGLEISQYF. DNA of the CDR3: TGTGCCAGTAATACGCCGGGACTAGAAATCTCGCAGTATTTT.

The chain links TRBV6-2 or TRBV6-3 to TRBJ2-7; possible D gene TRBD2, 6 bases. Germline V CDR1 and CDR2: MNHEY, SVGEGT. Trimming took off 5 bases at V and 5 bases at J, with 19 bases between the two ends. The CDR3 totals 15 residues. The DNA for the CDR3 is TGTGCCAGCAGTCGTCGACTAGGAGGGGTCCACGAGCAGTACTTC. It codes for CASSRRLGGVHEQYF.

The chain employs TRBV5-1 and TRBJ2-5; D is possibly TRBD1 (5 bases). The V and J ends lost 4 bases and 1 base respectively, with 5 bases between them. Germline assignment: CDR1 SGHRS and CDR2 YFSETQ. CDR3 length equals 12 residues. DNA for the CDR3: TGCGCCAGCAGCAGGGGCCAAGAGACCCAGTACTTC. Translating gives CASSRGQETQYF.

V is TRBV4-2 and J is TRBJ2-2; 16 bases match TRBD2. V trimming: 0 bases; J trimming: 6 bases; junction bases outside the gene matches: 7. The V gene's germline CDR1 is LGHNA and CDR2 YNFKEQ. The CDR3 covers 19 residues. The CDR3 here is CASSQDPPGLAGGAGELFF. The CDR3, as DNA: TGTGCCAGCAGCCAAGATCCCCCGGGACTAGCGGGAGGGGCCGGGGAGCTGTTTTTT.

The gene calls are TRBV6-2 or TRBV6-3 and TRBJ1-3; D is unclear. There are 16 residues in the CDR3. Trimming took 5 bases from V and 0 from J, leaving 14 bases between them. Germline CDR1 reads MNHEY; CDR2 reads SVGEGT. The DNA of the CDR3 is TGTGCCAGCAGTCGGCCGCTTACATGCTCTGGAAACACCATATATTTT. It specifies CASSRPLTCSGNTIYF.

The gene calls are TRBV7-9 and TRBJ1-4, with D unresolved. The CDR3 is 17 amino acids. Germline CDR1 and CDR2: SEHNR and FQNEAQ (reference sequence). Trimming stripped 5 bases from V and 5 bases from J, with 21 bases between. The CDR3 coding sequence is TGTGCCAGCAGCCCCCGGGGTGGAACTGACTTCAATGAAAAACTGTTTTTT. This translates into CASSPRGGTDFNEKLFF.

The chain carries TRBV7-2 and TRBJ2-7, with TRBD2 matching 8 bases. V trimming: 1 base; J trimming: 2 bases; junction bases outside the gene matches: 7. CDR1 and CDR2 from the germline V gene are SGHTA and FQGNSA. This CDR3 contains 16 residues. CDR3 sequence: CASSLDAGGSTYEQYF. CDR3 bases: TGTGCCAGCAGCTTAGATGCGGGGGGCAGTACCTACGAGCAGTACTTC.

The J gene is TRBJ2-7, the V gene TRBV28; weak D call: TRBD2 (7 bases). The CDR3 length is 13 residues. With 5 bases removed from V and 5 bases from J, the gap between germline ends came to 13 bases. Germline V CDR1 and CDR2: MDHEN, SYDVKM. DNA of the CDR3: TGTGCCAGCAGTGGGGGGGCTTTAAACGAGCAGTACTTC. As protein: CASSGGALNEQYF.

The gene calls are TRBV7-6 and TRBJ2-7; 9 nucleotides match TRBD2. J was trimmed by 0 bases and V by 3 bases; bases with no gene match: 6. CDR3 length equals 16 residues. Germline V CDR1 and CDR2: SGHVS, FNYEAQ. The DNA of the CDR3 is TGTGCCAGCAGCTTGATTAGCGGGAGCAACTCCTACGAGCAGTACTTC. Amino acids: CASSLISGSNSYEQYF.

The chain has TRBV2 and TRBJ1-6, with 8 bases fitting TRBD1. The J segment lost 6 bases and the V segment lost 3 bases, leaving 4 bases of the junction unmatched. The CDR3 consists of 15 residues. CDR1 SNHLY and CDR2 FYNNEI come from the germline V gene. The CDR3 DNA is TGTGCCAGCAGTGAGGCAGGGGGCGGTAATTCACCCCTCCACTTT. Protein sequence: CASSEAGGGNSPLHF.

V usage is TRBV28 and J usage is TRBJ1-3; D not certain. This CDR3 is built from 12 residues. Germline V gives CDR1 MDHEN, CDR2 SYDVKM. The V gene lost 8 bases and the J gene lost 3 bases, with 8 bases spanning the gap. The CDR3 reads CASRDFGNTIYF. CDR3 DNA: TGTGCCAGCCGAGATTTTGGAAACACCATATATTTT.

The gene calls are TRBV10-1 and TRBJ2-7, with TRBD1 matching over 8 bases. Germline loops: CDR1 WNHNN, CDR2 SYGVQD (reference sequence). V was pared by 4 bases and J by 2 bases, with 7 bases of the junction left unmatched. The CDR3 has 15 residues. DNA for the CDR3: TGCGCCAGCAGTGCGTTACCGACAGGGGCCTACGAGCAGTACTTC. As protein: CASSALPTGAYEQYF.

This clone was observed a handful of times. The chain combines TRBV2 with TRBJ2-5; 10 nucleotides align to TRBD1. Trimming at V came to 3 bases and at J to 4 bases, leaving 8 bases not matched to a gene. Germline lookup yields CDR1 SNHLY and CDR2 FYNNEI. This CDR3 spans 16 amino acids. In DNA form, the CDR3 reads TGTGCCAGCAGTGATCCCCGGGACAGGGGTGGAGAGACCCAGTACTTC. It translates to CASSDPRDRGGETQYF.

This chain connects TRBV18 to TRBJ2-7; the D gene is possibly TRBD1 (6 bases). V was cut by 4 bases and J by 2 bases, with 6 bases left in between. The CDR3 runs to 12 residues. Germline V CDR1 and CDR2: KGHSH, LQKENI. The CDR3 sequence is CASSQGAYEQYF. The DNA for the CDR3 is TGTGCCAGCTCACAGGGGGCCTACGAGCAGTACTTC.

The chain has TRBV7-9 and TRBJ2-2; 10 positions agree with TRBD1. The CDR3 extends over 14 amino acids. V lost 5 bases, J lost 6 bases, and 3 bases stayed unmatched. Germline CDR1 reads SEHNR; CDR2 reads FQNEAQ (reference sequence). The CDR3 DNA reads as TGTGCCAGCAGCCCTGGACAGGGGGCCGGGGAGCTGTTTTTT. As protein: CASSPGQGAGELFF.

The chain has TRBV11-1 and TRBJ1-2; 10 bases fit TRBD1. Germline assignment: CDR1 SGHAT and CDR2 FQDESV (reference sequence). With 4 bases clipped from V and 4 bases from J, the junction kept 3 bases outside the gene matches. The CDR3 spans 14 residues. The CDR3 reads CASSSGTGVYGYTF. CDR3 DNA: TGTGCCAGCAGCTCCGGGACAGGGGTCTATGGCTACACCTTC.

The gene calls are TRBV2 and TRBJ2-5; weak D call: TRBD1 (7 bases). The CDR3 totals 15 residues. The germline gives CDR1 SNHLY, CDR2 FYNNEI. Trimming shortened V by 5 bases and J by 6 bases, and 19 bases separated the two germline ends. CDR3 loop: CASSRTGNREKTQYF. CDR3 DNA sequence: TGTGCCAGCAGTCGGACAGGAAACCGGGAGAAGACCCAGTACTTC.

The J gene is TRBJ2-1, the V gene TRBV29-1; 8 bases map to TRBD1. The V gene end was trimmed by 3 bases and the J gene end by 6 bases; junction bases not matched to a gene: 4. CDR1 and CDR2 from the germline V gene are SQVTM and ANQGSEA. This CDR3 region has 13 residues. The DNA of the CDR3 is TGCAGCGTTGATGGACAGGGAGGCAATGAGCAGTTCTTC. Translating gives CSVDGQGGNEQFF.

This chain uses TRBV10-3 with TRBJ2-1; TRBD1 or TRBD2 may be the D gene (7 bases each). Germline CDR1 ENHRY, CDR2 SYGVKD. There are 16 residues in the CDR3. The V gene lost 4 bases and the J gene lost 6 bases, with 19 bases spanning the gap. The CDR3 DNA sequence: TGTGCCATCAGTGGATCTAGACCAGGGGGGGGCAATGAGCAGTTCTTC. Its translation is CAISGSRPGGGNEQFF.

V gene TRBV6-2 or TRBV6-3 combines with J gene TRBJ2-7; the D is unclear. Germline V CDR1 and CDR2: MNHEY, SVGEGT. V lost 6 bases and J lost 2, with 20 bases in between. The CDR3 spans 16 residues. The CDR3 here is CASSPLGLELPYEQYF. The CDR3 DNA is TGTGCCAGCAGCCCTCTGGGCCTAGAATTACCCTACGAGCAGTACTTC.